This TCR beta chain was recovered during a study of T cell repertoires in cytomegalovirus infection (dated by TCRdb to 2018 to 2020). The study in broad terms: Recently identified HLA-C-restricted CMV epitopes, whose presentation resists viral immunomodulation, were targeted by peptide stimulations together with well-studied HLA-B-restricted epitopes. Donor HLA type was relevant to the analysis, because carriage of CMV infection together with the matching HLA type was indicated by public TCR beta signatures.

This clonotype came up a few times. Its antigen target is currently unknown. Base-call qualities are not available, and no considerably larger clone is one nucleotide away. TCRdb lists the instrument as Illumina HiSeq 1500. TCRdb reworked the public reads: Q25 trimming with fastp, MiXCR clone assembly, productive beta chains retained. Merged by CDR3 protein, the rows form single entries marked with the most common genes and DNA. Counted in this sample were under 200,000 distinct CDR3 sequences; approximately 21% of them appeared once. In total, the top ten clones hold 25% of the sample. Results the study describes overall, beyond this receptor: In both this cohort and an independent approximately 370-donor cohort, the cumulative frequency of public TCR beta family members distinguished carriers of CMV infection plus the relevant HLA type. In the ex vivo response, HLA-C-restricted CMV-specific TCR beta clonotypes were dominant, and in two of eight donors the single most frequent clonotype came from this HLA-C-restricted group.

The CDR3 contains 13 residues, cysteine and phenylalanine counted. Only the CDR3 DNA is retained, 39 bases long and in frame from the first base. The germline V gene specifies SGHTA as CDR1 and FQGNSA as CDR2. V is reduced by 4 bases and J by 2 bases, leaving a spacing of 9 bases between them. This sample's treatment or condition label indicates: in vitro stimulation with specific CMV peptide epitopes to enrich CMV-specific T cells. The source was CD8+ T cells from cultured PBMCs, collected from culture after CMV antigen stimulation. This clonotype originated in a human donor in good health (CMV status not recorded). Some clones in this sample may be carry-over from other donors' samples. The V and J genes are TRBV7-2 and TRBJ2-7, with a tentative D gene TRBD1 over 6 matching bases. The nucleotide sequence is TGTGCCAGCAGCTACAGGGTAGCCTACGAGCAGTACTTC. This yields the protein CASSYRVAYEQYF.